A single TCR beta chain is shown here with its context. The antigen is undetermined. Germline-derived CDR1 and CDR2 are MNHEY and SVGEGT. This CDR3 has 13 residues. J lost 7 bases, V lost 6 bases, and 9 bases had no gene match. These data come from a study of T-cell memory formation after mild COVID-19. In the study overall: Largely, TCR clusters stayed within a single donor.

Overall study findings and caveats: Most CD4+ clones that shrank were in CM and EM, while CD8+ ones turned up in EMRA.

TCRdb analysed the 5' RACE reads with MiXCR anew, one entry per CDR3 protein. The sample comprises 200,000 to 250,000 distinct CDR3 sequences, 7.5% to 10% of which are singletons, and around 20% rests with the top ten. This TCR derives from a man between 18 and 29 years old who had mild COVID-19 (a few samples of this study predate the infection). Cell type and time point are not known. The sequenced sample consisted of PBMCs or a T cell subset sorted from them (not recorded which). The chain combines TRBV6-2 or TRBV6-3 with TRBJ2-7, with 7 bases lining up with TRBD2. This CDR3 is CASSIGLVGEQYF. Here the CDR3 DNA reads TGTGCCAGCAGCATCGGACTAGTTGGGGAGCAGTACTTC.